This is a list of T cell receptor beta chains from one sample in a study of human T cells and chemical hapten exposure. In TCRdb, the RACE reads were re-called with MiXCR into one record per CDR3 protein. The sample shows roughly 130,000 distinct CDR3 sequences, about 9.4% of them seen only once. The specimen was whole blood. The receptors shown here come from a male donor in good health. Some clones in this sample may be carry-over from other donors' samples. CDR3s include the opening cysteine and the closing phenylalanine or tryptophan.

CDR3aa | v_gene
CASSDRRDSNQPQHF | TRBV12-3/TRBV12-4
CASGLVGGGNQPQHF | TRBV12-5
CSVPKNTGELFF | TRBV29-1
CASSLGTPGTQYF | TRBV28
CASSLGPPPTYNEQFF | TRBV11-1
CSATTGPYGYTF | TRBV29-1
CASRDLDIIQETQYF | TRBV2
CSVGGGRTDTQYF | TRBV29-1
CASMGGGTDTQYF | TRBV6-1
CASSQDLRISGNTIYF | TRBV3-1
CASSRIRSGEDTQYF | TRBV27
CASSPRQKQETQYF | TRBV7-9
CATINTGAGNTIYF | TRBV24-1
CAISQLSLEKGYEQYF | TRBV10-3
CASRQGPGTGELFF | TRBV3-1
CAISDSRAGNTIYF | TRBV10-3
CASSPRQNLNTEAFF | TRBV7-9
CASSQDRVDEKLFF | TRBV4-1
CASSRPGQQGSGANVLTF | TRBV6-5
CASSLGQGFSYEQYF | TRBV12-3/TRBV12-4
CASSAATGGSTDTQYF | TRBV25-1
CASSYRDRVTSTDTQYF | TRBV6-5
CASSLGQANTEAFF | TRBV7-6
CASSFFQSTGPRSAPYEQYF | TRBV27
CASSADGYSGNTIYF | TRBV3-1
CASSVETGEVAEQFF | TRBV9
CASSLVQMNTEAFF | TRBV5-4
CASSSRDPDTQYF | TRBV7-6
CASTAGAPYNSPLHF | TRBV9
CASSLDGTMNTEAFF | TRBV11-2
CASSTGLSGNTDTQYF | TRBV18
CASSSWENTEAFF | TRBV7-8
CSARGLAGEPLSRQETQYF | TRBV20-1
CSTSGGWLDEQFF | TRBV20-1
CASSLSRVDYEQYF | TRBV27
CASSETGMDEQYF | TRBV4-3
CSASGLAGEIHNEQFF | TRBV20-1
CASSPKHYAGAGGQLFF | TRBV4-3
CASSEEGRNEQFF | TRBV2
CASSDGLAGDYNEQFF | TRBV6-5
CASSLVSGRAGNEKLFF | TRBV7-8
CASSQDHGPTYEQYF | TRBV3-1
CASSLGTGEQETQYF | TRBV5-1
CASSLVSSGGGRNTQYF | TRBV7-8
CASSSSGGATEAFF | TRBV7-9
CASSYPDRVPFNEQFF | TRBV5-6
CSAPSFDGGTGTDTQYF | TRBV20-1
CASSPTLIWSSTDNEQFF | TRBV2
CSVARGASNQPQHF | TRBV29-1
CASSFQGKNTEAFF | TRBV27
CASSLELSGELFF | TRBV7-8
CASRGQGTSYEQYF | TRBV2